Listed below are T cell receptor beta chains from one sample, sequenced in a study of blood T cell repertoires in COVID-19. Sequenced by immunoSEQ multiplex PCR; TCRdb stores in-frame clones only, minus some. The table shows approximately 150,000 clones, with approximately 90% occurring only once. The sequencing input was peripheral blood. Every receptor here comes from a man in his fifties who had recovered from COVID-19. CDR3s include the opening cysteine and the closing phenylalanine or tryptophan. A D gene is named only where the DNA matches it firmly. A clone size is listed for some rows: how often the clone was seen (once, few, many), or a class if it is expanded.

j_call d_call v_call clone_size cdr3_nt cdr3_aa
TRBJ1-4 TRBD1 TRBV19 . TGTGCCAGTAGTTCCCAGGACAGGAGGAATGAAAAACTGTTTTTT CASSSQDRRNEKLFF
TRBJ2-7 TRBD2 TRBV14 . TGTGCCAGCAGCCAAGAAAGACTAGCGGCAAGAGGGTACGAGCAGTACTTC CASSQERLAARGYEQYF
TRBJ1-4 TRBD1 TRBV6-1 . TGTGCCAGCAGTGAACCGGGACAGCCTAATGAAAAACTGTTTTTT CASSEPGQPNEKLFF
TRBJ2-2 TRBD1 TRBV9 . TGTGCCAGCAGCGGACAGGGTATCGGGGACACCGGGGAGCTGTTTTTT CASSGQGIGDTGELFF
TRBJ2-7 . TRBV18 . TGTGCCAGCTCACCAGCCTCCGGCTACGAGCAGTACTTC CASSPASGYEQYF
TRBJ1-1 . TRBV7-6 . TGTGCCAGCAGCTTAGCGGTCGGCAGGGCAGGGACTGAAGCTTTCTTT CASSLAVGRAGTEAFF
TRBJ1-1 TRBD1 TRBV28 . TGTGCCAGCATAAAGGACAGGGTCTCTTACACTGAAGCTTTCTTT CASIKDRVSYTEAFF
TRBJ2-3 TRBD1 TRBV6-4 . TGTGCCAGCAGACCCCAGGACAGGGGGCAGGCGAATACGCAGTATTTT CASRPQDRGQANTQYF
TRBJ2-3 TRBD2 TRBV9 . TGTGCCAGCAGCACAACTAGCGCCCTCACAGATACGCAGTATTTT CASSTTSALTDTQYF
TRBJ2-7 . TRBV10-3 . TGTGCCATCAGTGAATTCGGCGAGCAGTACTTC CAISEFGEQYF
TRBJ2-3 . TRBV5-1 . TGCGCCAGCAGCTTGGTGGGGCTCACAGATACGCAGTATTTT CASSLVGLTDTQYF
TRBJ2-1 TRBD1 TRBV7-2 . TGTGCCAGCAGCCTAATCCCCTGGGGACAGGGGTTTCATGAGCAGTTCTTC CASSLIPWGQGFHEQFF
TRBJ2-7 . TRBV28 . TGTGCCAGTTTTCGGGGGGCAGACTCCTACGAGCAGTACTTC CASFRGADSYEQYF
TRBJ2-1 TRBD2 TRBV7-2 few TGTGCCAGCAGCAGGCAGACTAGCGGGAGGGCAAATGAGCAGTTCTTC CASSRQTSGRANEQFF
TRBJ2-5 . TRBV11-2 . TGTGCCAGTCGGGAGCAGGTACAAGAGACCCAGTACTTC CASREQVQETQYF
TRBJ1-4 . TRBV9 . TGTGCCAGCAGCGTAGCTTCTCTAGATAATGAAAAACTGTTTTTT CASSVASLDNEKLFF
TRBJ2-3 TRBD2 TRBV5-1 . TGCGCCAGCAGCTCGATAGCGGGAGGCACAGATACGCAGTATTTT CASSSIAGGTDTQYF
TRBJ1-1 . TRBV19 . TGTGCCAGTAGTTCTGGGCCCTTTAGGTACACTGAAGCTTTCTTT CASSSGPFRYTEAFF
TRBJ2-1 TRBD2 TRBV19 . TGTGCCAGTAATAGAATACTTGGCGGGAGCTCCTACAATGAGCAGTTCTTC CASNRILGGSSYNEQFF
TRBJ2-7 TRBD2 TRBV7-8 . TGTGCCAGCAGCGACTACCTAGCGGGAGGCTCCTACGAGCAGTACTTC CASSDYLAGGSYEQYF
TRBJ2-3 . TRBV6-2/TRBV6-3 . TGTGCCAGCAGTTACTCGAACGGTCTTATAACAGATACGCAGTATTTT CASSYSNGLITDTQYF
TRBJ1-2 . TRBV28 . TGTGCCAGTGGGGCGGATGGCTACACCTTC CASGADGYTF